The source of this TCR beta chain is a study of cytomegalovirus exposure and HLA in healthy donors. Findings of the study overall: Sequencing likely produced, as an artifact, a cluster of highly shared sequence variants.

This clone has a single count. The antigen is undetermined. The V gene end was trimmed by 0 bases and the J gene end by 6 bases; junction bases not matched to a gene: 6. This CDR3 contains 15 residues. CDR1 is SGHRS, CDR2 YFSETQ, per germline. PCR used 60 Vbeta primers and 13 Jbeta primers. The repertoire was sequenced with immunoSEQ multiplex PCR; TCRdb's copy has only in-frame clones and lacks some. Found here are more than 150,000 clones, about 88% of them singletons; the top ten hold about 0.23%. The sequenced material came from PBMCs. This sequence was found in a girl in the first two years of life in good health and CMV-seronegative. The rearrangement uses TRBV5-1 and TRBJ2-7, with TRBD1 matching over 10 bases. CDR3 region: CASSLAGTGVGEQYF. In nucleotides, the CDR3 is TGCGCCAGCAGCTTGGCCGGGACAGGGGTTGGCGAGCAGTACTTC.